At least ten counts were recorded for the clone carrying this T cell receptor (beta chain). Its cognate antigen is unknown. Trimming shortened V by 5 bases and J by 3 bases, and 13 bases separated the two germline ends. The germline gives CDR1 MDHEN, CDR2 SYDVKM. This CDR3 spans 15 amino acids. The record originates from a study of neurological immune-mediated disorders. MiXCR, run by TCRdb on the 5' RACE reads, gives a single entry per CDR3 protein. The table has approximately 86,000 distinct CDR3 sequences, roughly 2.6% seen once. Study-wide findings and caveats: While HTLV-1-associated myelopathy showed the greatest TCR clonal expansion, multiple sclerosis showed the least, falling below healthy controls.

What was sequenced was PBMCs. The TCR was taken from a woman aged 25 to 39 with multiple sclerosis. The chain has TRBV28 and TRBJ1-4; D unclear. The CDR3 DNA is TGTGCCAGCAGTGTGATCGGGTCTGCTAATGAAAAACTGTTTTTT. It codes for CASSVIGSANEKLFF. The whole variable domain, remainder taken from reference TRBV28 and TRBJ1-4, is DVKVTQSSRYLVKRTGEKVFLECVQDMDHENMFWYRQDPGLGLRLIYFSYDVKMKEKGDIPEGYSVSREKKERFSLILESASTNQTSMYLCASSVIGSANEKLFFGSGTQLSVL.